This T cell receptor (beta chain) was profiled in a study of blood T cells in healthy people across ages. The use of a sample-barcoded 5' primer and a J-beta primer mix characterized a second PCR of roughly 7 to 12 cycles. MiXCR, run by TCRdb on the 5' RACE reads, gives a single entry per CDR3 protein. The data hold roughly 1 million distinct CDR3 sequences, with about 25% observed a single time. This CDR3 has 18 amino acids. The sample holds a few counts of this clonotype. The data also belong to a second study, concerning T cells of mothers and their children.

Sequencing was performed on blood. This TCR came from a girl aged 2 to 10 in good health. V is TRBV12-3 or TRBV12-4 and J is TRBJ2-5; 11 nucleotides align to TRBD2. The DNA end favors TRBJ2-7, so the J call may be wrong. The CDR3 nucleotides read TGTGCCAGCAGTCCCGGGACTAGCGGTTTACGACCGACCTACGAGCAGTACTTC. Translating it yields CASSPGTSGLRPTYEQYF.